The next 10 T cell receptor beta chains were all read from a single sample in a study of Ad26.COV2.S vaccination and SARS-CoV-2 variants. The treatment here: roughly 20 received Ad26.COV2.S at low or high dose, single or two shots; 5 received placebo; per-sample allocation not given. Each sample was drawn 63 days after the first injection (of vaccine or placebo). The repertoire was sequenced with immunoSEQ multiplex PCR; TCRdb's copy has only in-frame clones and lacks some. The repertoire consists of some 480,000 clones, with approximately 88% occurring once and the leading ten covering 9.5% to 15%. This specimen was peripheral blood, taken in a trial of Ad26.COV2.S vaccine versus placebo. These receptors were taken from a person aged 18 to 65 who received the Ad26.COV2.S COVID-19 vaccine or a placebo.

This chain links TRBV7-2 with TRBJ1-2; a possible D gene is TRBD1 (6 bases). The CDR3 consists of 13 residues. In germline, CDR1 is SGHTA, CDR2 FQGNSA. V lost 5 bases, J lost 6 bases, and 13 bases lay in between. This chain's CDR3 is CASSRAGTNGYTF. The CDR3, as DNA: TGTGCCAGCAGCCGGGCCGGGACAAATGGCTACACCTTC.

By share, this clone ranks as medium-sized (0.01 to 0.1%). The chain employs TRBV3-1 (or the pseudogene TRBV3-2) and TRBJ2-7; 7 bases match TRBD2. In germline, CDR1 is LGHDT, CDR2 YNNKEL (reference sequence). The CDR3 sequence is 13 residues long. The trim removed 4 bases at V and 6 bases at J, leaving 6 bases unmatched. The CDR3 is CASSPAGTGEQYF. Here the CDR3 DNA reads TGTGCCAGCAGCCCAGCGGGGACGGGCGAGCAGTACTTC.

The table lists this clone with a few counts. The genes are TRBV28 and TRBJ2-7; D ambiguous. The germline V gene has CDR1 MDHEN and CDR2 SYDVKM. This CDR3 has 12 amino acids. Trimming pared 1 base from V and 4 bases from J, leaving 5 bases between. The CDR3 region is CASSLSGYEQYF. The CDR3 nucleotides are TGTGCCAGCAGTTTATCTGGGTACGAGCAGTACTTC. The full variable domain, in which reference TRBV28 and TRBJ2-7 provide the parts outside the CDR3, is DVKVTQSSRYLVKRTGEKVFLECVQDMDHENMFWYRQDPGLGLRLIYFSYDVKMKEKGDIPEGYSVSREKKERFSLILESASTNQTSMYLCASSLSGYEQYFGPGTRLTVT.

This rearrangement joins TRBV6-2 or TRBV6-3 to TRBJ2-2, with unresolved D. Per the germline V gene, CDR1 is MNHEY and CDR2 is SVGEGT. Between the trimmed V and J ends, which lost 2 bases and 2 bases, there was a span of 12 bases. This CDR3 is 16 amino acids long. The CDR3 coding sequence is TGTGCCAGCAGTTACGCCGGGTCTATAAACACCGGGGAGCTGTTTTTT. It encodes CASSYAGSINTGELFF.

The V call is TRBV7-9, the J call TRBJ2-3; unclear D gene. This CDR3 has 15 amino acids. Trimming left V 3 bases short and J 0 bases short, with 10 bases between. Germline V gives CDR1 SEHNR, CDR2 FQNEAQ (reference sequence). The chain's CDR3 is CASSFTAASTDTQYF. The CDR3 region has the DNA TGTGCCAGCAGCTTTACCGCAGCGAGCACAGATACGCAGTATTTT.

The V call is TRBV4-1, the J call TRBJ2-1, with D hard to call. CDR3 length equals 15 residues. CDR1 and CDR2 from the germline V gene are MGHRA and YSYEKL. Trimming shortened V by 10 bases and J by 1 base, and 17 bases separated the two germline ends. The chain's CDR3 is CANKYPFRSYNEQFF. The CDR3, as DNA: TGCGCCAACAAGTATCCATTCCGGTCCTACAATGAGCAGTTCTTC.

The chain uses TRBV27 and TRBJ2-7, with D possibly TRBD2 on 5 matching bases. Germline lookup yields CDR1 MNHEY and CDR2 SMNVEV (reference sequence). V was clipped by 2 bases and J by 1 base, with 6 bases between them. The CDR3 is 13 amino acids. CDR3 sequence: CASSLPGSYEQYF. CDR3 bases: TGTGCCAGCAGTTTACCGGGGTCCTACGAGCAGTACTTC.

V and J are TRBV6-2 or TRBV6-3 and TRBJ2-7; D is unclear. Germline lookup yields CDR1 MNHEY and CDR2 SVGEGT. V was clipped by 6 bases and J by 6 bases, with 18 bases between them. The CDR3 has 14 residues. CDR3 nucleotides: TGTGCCAGCAGCCGCCCTCCAAATATGGGCGAGCAGTACTTC. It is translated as CASSRPPNMGEQYF.

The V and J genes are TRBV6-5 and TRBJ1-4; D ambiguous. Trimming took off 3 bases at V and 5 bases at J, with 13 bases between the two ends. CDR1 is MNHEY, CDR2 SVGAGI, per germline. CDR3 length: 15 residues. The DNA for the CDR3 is TGTGCCAGCAGTTATAGCGAACAGCCAAATGAAAAACTGTTTTTT. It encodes CASSYSEQPNEKLFF.

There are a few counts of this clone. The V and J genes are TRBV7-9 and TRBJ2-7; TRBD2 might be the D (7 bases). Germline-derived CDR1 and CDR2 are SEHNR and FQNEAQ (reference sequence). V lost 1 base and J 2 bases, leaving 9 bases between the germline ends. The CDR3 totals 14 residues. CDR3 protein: CASSLVGGPYEQYF. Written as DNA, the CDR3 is TGTGCCAGCAGCTTAGTGGGGGGGCCCTACGAGCAGTACTTC.